These 5 T cell receptor beta chains originate from one sample sequenced in a study of T cells in Graves' hyperthyroidism and ophthalmopathy. Amplified TCR beta CDR3 regions came from RNA transcripts. RT-PCR in the first round (using the HTBI primer set) targeted the TCR CDR3. TCRdb itself ran the multiplex PCR reads through MiXCR, one entry per CDR3 protein. The repertoire holds 150,000 or so distinct CDR3 sequences, with roughly a fifth as singletons. Sequences were obtained from blood. The receptors here all came from a woman aged 45-60 years with Graves' hyperthyroidism that later progressed to Graves' ophthalmopathy.

The chain employs TRBV11-2 and TRBJ2-5, with D tentatively TRBD2 (7 bases). CDR3 length equals 13 residues. V lost 6 bases to trimming and J lost 5 bases, with 13 bases between them. CDR1 and CDR2 from the germline V gene are SGHAT and FQNNGV. CDR3 in amino acids: CASRRGGQETQYF. Here the CDR3 DNA reads TGTGCCAGCAGGAGGGGGGGCCAGGAGACCCAGTACTTC.

This clonotype was found a few times. The J gene is TRBJ2-3, the V gene TRBV20-1; D perhaps matches TRBD2 (6 bases). The CDR3 sequence is 10 residues long. Germline CDR1 and CDR2: DFQATT and SNEGSKA (reference sequence). V dropped 3 bases and J dropped 8 bases, with 6 bases sitting between them. The CDR3 coding sequence is TGCAGTGCTAGGCGGGGTACGCAGTATTTT. Its translation: CSARRGTQYF.

The rearrangement joins TRBV20-1 to TRBJ1-3; TRBD1 aligns across 7 bases. V lost 3 bases and J lost 4; bases outside the gene matches: 9. CDR3 length: 15 amino acids. Germline V gene sequence: CDR1 DFQATT, CDR2 SNEGSKA (reference sequence). The CDR3 loop reads CSASWAGGRGNTIYF. CDR3 coding DNA: TGCAGTGCTAGCTGGGCAGGGGGAAGAGGAAACACCATATATTTT.

Ten or more counts support this clonotype. The chain couples TRBV20-1 to TRBJ1-5, with TRBD1 as a possible D gene (5 bases). V lost 6 bases, J lost 0 bases, and 21 bases lay in between. The germline V gene encodes CDR1 DFQATT and CDR2 SNEGSKA (reference sequence). The CDR3 totals 17 residues. The CDR3 protein is CSAILTRADYSNQPQHF. CDR3 sequence (DNA): TGCAGTGCCATTTTAACCAGGGCCGACTATAGCAATCAGCCCCAGCATTTT.

This clonotype was counted many times. CDR3 sequence reads: CSARDPAGVDTQYF. The CDR3 nucleotides read TGCAGTGCTAGAGATCCGGCAGGGGTAGATACGCAGTATTTT. This chain links TRBV20-1 with TRBJ2-3, with D perhaps matching TRBD1 (6 bases). The CDR3 covers 14 residues. Germline loops: CDR1 DFQATT, CDR2 SNEGSKA (reference sequence). V was cut by 0 bases and J by 5 bases, with 12 bases left in between.